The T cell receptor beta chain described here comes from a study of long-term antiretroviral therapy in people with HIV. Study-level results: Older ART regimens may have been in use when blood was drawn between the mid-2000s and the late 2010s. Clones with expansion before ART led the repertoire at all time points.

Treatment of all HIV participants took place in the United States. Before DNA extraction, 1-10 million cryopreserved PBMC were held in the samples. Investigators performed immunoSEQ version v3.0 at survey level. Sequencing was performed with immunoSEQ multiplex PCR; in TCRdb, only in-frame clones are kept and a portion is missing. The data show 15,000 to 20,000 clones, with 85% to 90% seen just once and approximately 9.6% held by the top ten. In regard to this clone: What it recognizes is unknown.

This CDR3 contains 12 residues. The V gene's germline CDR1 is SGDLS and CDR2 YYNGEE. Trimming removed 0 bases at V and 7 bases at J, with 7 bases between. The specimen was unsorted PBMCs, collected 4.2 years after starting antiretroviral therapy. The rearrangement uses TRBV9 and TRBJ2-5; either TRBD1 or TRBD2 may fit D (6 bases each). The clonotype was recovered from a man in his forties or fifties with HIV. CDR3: CASSVEGGTQYF. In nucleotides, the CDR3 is TGTGCCAGCAGCGTAGAGGGGGGGACCCAGTACTTC.